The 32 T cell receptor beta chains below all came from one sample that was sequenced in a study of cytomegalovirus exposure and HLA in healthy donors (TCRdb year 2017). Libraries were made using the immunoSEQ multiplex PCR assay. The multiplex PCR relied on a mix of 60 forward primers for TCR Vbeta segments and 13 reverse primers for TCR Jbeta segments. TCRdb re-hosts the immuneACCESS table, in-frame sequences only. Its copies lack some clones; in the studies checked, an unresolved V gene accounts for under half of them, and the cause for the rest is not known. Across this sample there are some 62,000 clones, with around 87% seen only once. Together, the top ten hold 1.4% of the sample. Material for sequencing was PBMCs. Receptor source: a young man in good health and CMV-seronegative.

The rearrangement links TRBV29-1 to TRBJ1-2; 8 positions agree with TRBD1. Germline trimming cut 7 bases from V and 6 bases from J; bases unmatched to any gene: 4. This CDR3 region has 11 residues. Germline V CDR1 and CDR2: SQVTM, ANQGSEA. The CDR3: CSAGQGNGYTF. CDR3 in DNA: TGCAGCGCTGGACAGGGCAATGGCTACACCTTC.

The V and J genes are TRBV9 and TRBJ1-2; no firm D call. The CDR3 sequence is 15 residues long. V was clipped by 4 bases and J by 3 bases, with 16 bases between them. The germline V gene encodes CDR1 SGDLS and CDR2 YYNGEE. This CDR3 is CASSIGVTMYYGYTF. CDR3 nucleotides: TGTGCCAGCAGCATCGGGGTGACCATGTACTATGGCTACACCTTC.

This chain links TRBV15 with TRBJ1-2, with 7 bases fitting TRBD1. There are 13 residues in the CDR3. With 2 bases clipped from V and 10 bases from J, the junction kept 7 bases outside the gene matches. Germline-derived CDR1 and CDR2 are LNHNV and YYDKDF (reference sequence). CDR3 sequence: CATSRQTGQPYTF. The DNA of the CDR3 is TGTGCCACCAGCAGACAAACGGGACAGCCCTACACCTTC.

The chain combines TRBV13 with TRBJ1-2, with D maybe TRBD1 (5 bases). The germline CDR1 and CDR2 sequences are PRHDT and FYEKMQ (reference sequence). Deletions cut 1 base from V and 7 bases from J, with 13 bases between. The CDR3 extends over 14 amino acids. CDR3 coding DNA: TGTGCCAGCAGCTTAGAAGGGGATGGCGCTGGCTACACCTTC. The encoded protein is CASSLEGDGAGYTF.

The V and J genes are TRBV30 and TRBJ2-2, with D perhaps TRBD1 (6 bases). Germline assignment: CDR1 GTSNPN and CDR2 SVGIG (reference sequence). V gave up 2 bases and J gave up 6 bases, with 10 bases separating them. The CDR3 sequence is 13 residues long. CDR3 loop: CAWSPGAAGELFF. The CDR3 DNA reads TGTGCCTGGAGTCCAGGGGCGGCCGGGGAGCTGTTTTTT.

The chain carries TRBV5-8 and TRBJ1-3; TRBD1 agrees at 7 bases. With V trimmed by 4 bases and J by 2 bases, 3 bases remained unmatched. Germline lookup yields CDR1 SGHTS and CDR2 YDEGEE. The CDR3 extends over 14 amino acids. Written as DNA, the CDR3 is TGTGCCAGCAGCGCCGGGACAGCTGGAAACACCATATATTTT. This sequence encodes CASSAGTAGNTIYF.

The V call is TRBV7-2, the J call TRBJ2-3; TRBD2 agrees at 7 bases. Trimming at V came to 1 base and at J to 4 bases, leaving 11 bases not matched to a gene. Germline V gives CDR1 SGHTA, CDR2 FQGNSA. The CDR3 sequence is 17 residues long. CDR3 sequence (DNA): TGTGCCAGCAGCTTAGTAGTGACTAGCAGGTTCCCAGATACGCAGTATTTT. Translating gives CASSLVVTSRFPDTQYF.

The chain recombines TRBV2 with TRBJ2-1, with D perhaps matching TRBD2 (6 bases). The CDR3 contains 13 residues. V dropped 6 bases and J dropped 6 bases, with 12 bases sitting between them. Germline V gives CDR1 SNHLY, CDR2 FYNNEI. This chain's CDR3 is CASRVSGANEQFF. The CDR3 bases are TGTGCCAGCAGGGTTTCGGGAGCCAATGAGCAGTTCTTC.

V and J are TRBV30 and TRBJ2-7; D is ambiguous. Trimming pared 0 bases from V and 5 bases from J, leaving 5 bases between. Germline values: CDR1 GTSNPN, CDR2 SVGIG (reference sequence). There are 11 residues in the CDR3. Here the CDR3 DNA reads TGTGCCTGGAGTGTACTGGACGAGCAGTACTTC. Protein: CAWSVLDEQYF.

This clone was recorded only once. The CDR3 protein is CASSYTDYGYTF. The CDR3 nucleotides read TGTGCCAGCAGTTACACGGACTATGGCTACACCTTC. J is TRBJ1-2 and V is TRBV6-6; D is unresolved. Germline CDR1 and CDR2: MNHNY and SVGAGI (reference sequence). The V end was cut by 2 bases, the J end by 3 bases, with 4 bases between. The CDR3 contains 12 residues.

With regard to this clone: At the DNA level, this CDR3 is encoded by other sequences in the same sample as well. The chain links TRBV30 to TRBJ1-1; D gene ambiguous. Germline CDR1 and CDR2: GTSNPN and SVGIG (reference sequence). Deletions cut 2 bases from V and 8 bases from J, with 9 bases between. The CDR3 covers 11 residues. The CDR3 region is CAWSPPGEAFF. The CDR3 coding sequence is TGTGCCTGGAGTCCGCCGGGAGAAGCTTTCTTT.

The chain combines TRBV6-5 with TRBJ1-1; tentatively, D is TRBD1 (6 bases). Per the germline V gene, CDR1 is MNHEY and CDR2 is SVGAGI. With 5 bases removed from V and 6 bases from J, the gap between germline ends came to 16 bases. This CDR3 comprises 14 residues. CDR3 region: CASSPQGIGAEAFF. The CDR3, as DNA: TGTGCCAGCAGTCCTCAGGGGATTGGAGCTGAAGCTTTCTTT.

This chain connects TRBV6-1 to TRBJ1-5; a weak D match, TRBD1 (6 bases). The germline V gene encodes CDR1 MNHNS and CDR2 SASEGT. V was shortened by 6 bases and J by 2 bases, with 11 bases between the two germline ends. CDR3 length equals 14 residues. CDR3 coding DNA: TGTGCCAGCAGCACAGGGCAGGGCAATCAGCCCCAGCATTTT. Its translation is CASSTGQGNQPQHF.

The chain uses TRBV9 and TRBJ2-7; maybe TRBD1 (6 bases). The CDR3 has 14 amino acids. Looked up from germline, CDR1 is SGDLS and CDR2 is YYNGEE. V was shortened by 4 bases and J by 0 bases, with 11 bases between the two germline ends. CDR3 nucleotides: TGTGCCAGCAGCCCAGGACAGTTCTCCTACGAGCAGTACTTC. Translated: CASSPGQFSYEQYF.

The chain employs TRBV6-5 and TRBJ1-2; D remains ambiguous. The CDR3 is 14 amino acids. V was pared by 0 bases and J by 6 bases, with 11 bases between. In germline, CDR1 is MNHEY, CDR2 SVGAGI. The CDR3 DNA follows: TGTGCCAGCAGTTACTCGATAATGGGAGATGGCTACACCTTC. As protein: CASSYSIMGDGYTF.

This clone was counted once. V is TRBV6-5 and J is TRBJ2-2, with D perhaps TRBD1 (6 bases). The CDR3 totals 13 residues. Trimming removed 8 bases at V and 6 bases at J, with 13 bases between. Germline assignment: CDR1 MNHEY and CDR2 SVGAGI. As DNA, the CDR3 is TGTGCCAGCGCAGGGGTGATGCCCGGGGAGCTGTTTTTT. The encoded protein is CASAGVMPGELFF.

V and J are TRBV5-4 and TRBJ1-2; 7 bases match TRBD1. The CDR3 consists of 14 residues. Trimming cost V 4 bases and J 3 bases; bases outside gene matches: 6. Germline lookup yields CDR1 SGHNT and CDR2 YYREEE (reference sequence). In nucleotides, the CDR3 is TGTGCCAGCAGCCTCGACAGGGAGTACTATGGCTACACCTTC. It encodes CASSLDREYYGYTF.

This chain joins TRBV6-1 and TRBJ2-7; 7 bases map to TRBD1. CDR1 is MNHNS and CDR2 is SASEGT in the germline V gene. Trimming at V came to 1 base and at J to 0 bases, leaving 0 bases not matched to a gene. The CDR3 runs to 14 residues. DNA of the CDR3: TGTGCCAGCAGTGAAGGGGACAGCTCCTACGAGCAGTACTTC. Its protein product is CASSEGDSSYEQYF.

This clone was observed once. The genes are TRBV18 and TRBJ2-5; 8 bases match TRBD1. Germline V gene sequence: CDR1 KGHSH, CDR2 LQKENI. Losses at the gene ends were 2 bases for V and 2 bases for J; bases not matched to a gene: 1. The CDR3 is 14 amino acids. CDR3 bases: TGTGCCAGCTCACCAGGACAGGGTCAAGAGACCCAGTACTTC. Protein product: CASSPGQGQETQYF.

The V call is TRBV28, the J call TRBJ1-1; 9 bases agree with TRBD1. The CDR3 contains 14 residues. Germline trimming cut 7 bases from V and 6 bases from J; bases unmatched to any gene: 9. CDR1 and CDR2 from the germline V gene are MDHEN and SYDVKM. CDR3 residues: CASKDRGDEAEAFF. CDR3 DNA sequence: TGTGCCAGCAAGGACAGGGGTGACGAGGCTGAAGCTTTCTTT. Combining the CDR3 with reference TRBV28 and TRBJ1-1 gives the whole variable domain DVKVTQSSRYLVKRTGEKVFLECVQDMDHENMFWYRQDPGLGLRLIYFSYDVKMKEKGDIPEGYSVSREKKERFSLILESASTNQTSMYLCASKDRGDEAEAFFGQGTRLTVV.

The chain's CDR3 is CASSVHRGTQYF. The CDR3 nucleotides are TGCGCCAGCAGCGTCCACAGGGGGACCCAGTACTTC. J is TRBJ2-5 and V is TRBV5-1, with 7 bases aligning to TRBD1. Trimming took 4 bases from V and 7 from J; bases not matched to a gene: 4. CDR3 size: 12 residues. CDR1 and CDR2 (germline): SGHRS, YFSETQ. Full variable domain (rest looked up from reference TRBV5-1 and TRBJ2-5): KAGVTQTPRYLIKTRGQQVTLSCSPISGHRSVSWYQQTPGQGLQFLFEYFSETQRNKGNFPGRFSGRQFSNSRSEMNVSTLELGDSALYLCASSVHRGTQYFGPGTRLLVL.

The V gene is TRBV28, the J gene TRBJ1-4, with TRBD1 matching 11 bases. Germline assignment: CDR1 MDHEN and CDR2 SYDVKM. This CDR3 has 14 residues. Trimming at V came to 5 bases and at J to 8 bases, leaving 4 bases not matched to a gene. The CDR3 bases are TGTGCCAGCAGTCCAGGGGACAGGGGGGAAAAACTGTTTTTT. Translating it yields CASSPGDRGEKLFF.

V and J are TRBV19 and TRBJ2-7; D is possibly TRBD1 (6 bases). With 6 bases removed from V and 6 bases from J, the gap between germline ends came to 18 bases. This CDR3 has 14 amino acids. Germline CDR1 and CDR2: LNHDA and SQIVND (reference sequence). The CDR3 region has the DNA TGTGCCAGTAGGACAGGCCCCGGGCTTGGCGAGCAGTACTTC. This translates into CASRTGPGLGEQYF.

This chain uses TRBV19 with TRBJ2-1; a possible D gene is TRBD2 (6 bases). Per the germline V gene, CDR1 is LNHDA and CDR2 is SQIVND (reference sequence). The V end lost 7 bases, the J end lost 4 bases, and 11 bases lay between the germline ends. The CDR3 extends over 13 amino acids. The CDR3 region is CASTGAGYNEQFF. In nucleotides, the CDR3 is TGTGCCAGTACCGGGGCGGGGTACAATGAGCAGTTCTTC.

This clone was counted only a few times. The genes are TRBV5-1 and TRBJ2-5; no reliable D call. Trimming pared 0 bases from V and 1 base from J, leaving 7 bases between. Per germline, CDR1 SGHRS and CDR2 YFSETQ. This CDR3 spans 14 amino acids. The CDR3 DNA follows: TGCGCCAGCAGCTTGGAAGCGCTCCAAGAGACCCAGTACTTC. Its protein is CASSLEALQETQYF.

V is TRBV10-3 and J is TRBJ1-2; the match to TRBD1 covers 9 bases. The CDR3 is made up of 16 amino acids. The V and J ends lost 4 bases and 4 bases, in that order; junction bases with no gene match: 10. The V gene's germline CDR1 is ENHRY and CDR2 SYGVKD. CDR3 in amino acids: CAISGDRGGKSYGYTF. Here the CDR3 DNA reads TGTGCCATCAGTGGTGACAGGGGGGGAAAAAGCTATGGCTACACCTTC.

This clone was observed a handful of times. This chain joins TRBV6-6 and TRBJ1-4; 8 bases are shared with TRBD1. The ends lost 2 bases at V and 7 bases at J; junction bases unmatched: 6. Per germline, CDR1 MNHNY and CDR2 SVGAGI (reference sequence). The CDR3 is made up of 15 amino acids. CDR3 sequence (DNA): TGTGCCAGCAGTTACGTAGGGACAGGCCCTGAAAAACTGTTTTTT. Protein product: CASSYVGTGPEKLFF.

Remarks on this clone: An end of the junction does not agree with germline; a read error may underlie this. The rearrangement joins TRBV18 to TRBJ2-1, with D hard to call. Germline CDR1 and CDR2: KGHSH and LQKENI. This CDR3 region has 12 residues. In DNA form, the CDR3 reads TGTGCCAGCTGTTCGACTGGCAATCAGCAGTTCTTC. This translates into CASCSTGNQQFF. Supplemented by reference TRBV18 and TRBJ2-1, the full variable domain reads NAGVMQNPRHLVRRRGQEARLRCSPMKGHSHVYWYRQLPEEGLKFMVYLQKENIIDESGMPKERFSAEFPKEGPSILRIQQVVRGDSAAYFCASCSTGNQQFFGPGTRLTVL.

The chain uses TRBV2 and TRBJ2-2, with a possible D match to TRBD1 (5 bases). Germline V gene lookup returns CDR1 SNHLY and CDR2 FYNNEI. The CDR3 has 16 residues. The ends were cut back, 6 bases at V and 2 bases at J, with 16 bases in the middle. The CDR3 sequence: CASSGIQDSNTGELFF. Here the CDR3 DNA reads TGTGCCAGCAGCGGAATTCAAGACAGCAACACCGGGGAGCTGTTTTTT.

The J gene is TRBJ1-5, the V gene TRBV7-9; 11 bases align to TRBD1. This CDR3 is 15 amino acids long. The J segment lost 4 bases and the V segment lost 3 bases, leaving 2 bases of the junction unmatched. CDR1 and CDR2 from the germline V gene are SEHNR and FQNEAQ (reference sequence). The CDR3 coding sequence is TGTGCCAGCAGCTTGGGACAGGGGGAAAATCAGCCCCAGCATTTT. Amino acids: CASSLGQGENQPQHF.

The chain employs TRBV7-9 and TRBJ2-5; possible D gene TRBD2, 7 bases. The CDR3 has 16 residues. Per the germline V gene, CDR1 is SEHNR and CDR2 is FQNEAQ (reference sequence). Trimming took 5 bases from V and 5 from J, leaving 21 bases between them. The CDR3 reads CASSPFGGAGFETQYF. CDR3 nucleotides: TGTGCCAGCAGCCCATTTGGGGGGGCCGGTTTTGAGACCCAGTACTTC.

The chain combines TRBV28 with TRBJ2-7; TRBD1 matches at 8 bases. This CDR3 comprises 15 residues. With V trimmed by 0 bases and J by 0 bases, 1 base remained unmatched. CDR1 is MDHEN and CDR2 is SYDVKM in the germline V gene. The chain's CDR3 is CASSLWDRVSYEQYF. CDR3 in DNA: TGTGCCAGCAGTTTATGGGACAGGGTCTCCTACGAGCAGTACTTC.